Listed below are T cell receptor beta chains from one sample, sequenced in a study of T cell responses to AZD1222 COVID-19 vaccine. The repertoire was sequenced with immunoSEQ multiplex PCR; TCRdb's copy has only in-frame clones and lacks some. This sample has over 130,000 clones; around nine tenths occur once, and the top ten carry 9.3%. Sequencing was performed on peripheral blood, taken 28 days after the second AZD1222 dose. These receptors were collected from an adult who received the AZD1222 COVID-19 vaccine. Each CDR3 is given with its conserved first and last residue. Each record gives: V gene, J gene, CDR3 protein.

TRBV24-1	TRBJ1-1	CATSDPDRGNTEAFF
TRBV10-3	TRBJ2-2	CAISAPGESGELFF
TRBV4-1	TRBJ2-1	CASSLSAGTGFREQFF
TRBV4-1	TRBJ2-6	CASSQVGGSGANVLTF
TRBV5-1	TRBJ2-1	CASSSPGGSYNEQFF
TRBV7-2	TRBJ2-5	CASSFGETQYF
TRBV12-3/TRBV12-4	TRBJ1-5	CASSETGPQHF
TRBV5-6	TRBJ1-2	CASSLGQGTYGYTF
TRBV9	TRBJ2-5	CASSVGEVRGGETQYF
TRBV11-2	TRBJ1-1	CASSFPPRWSGKNEAFF
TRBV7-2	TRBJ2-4	CASSLTGNKNIQYF
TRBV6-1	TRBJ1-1	CASSERWEGEAFF
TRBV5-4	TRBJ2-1	CASSLDTSSYNEQFF
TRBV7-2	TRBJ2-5	CASSSGRRYQETQYF
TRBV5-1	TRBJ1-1	CASSLASGGTEAFF
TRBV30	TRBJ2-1	CAWSYRDRDRNEQFF
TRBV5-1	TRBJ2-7	CASSLEAVGGLNEQYF
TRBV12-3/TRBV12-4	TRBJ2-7	CASSPGKDYEQYF
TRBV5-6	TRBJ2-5	CASRWTAQETQYF
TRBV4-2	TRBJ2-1	CASSQVSSGGYNEQFF
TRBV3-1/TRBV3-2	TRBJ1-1	CASSLYTVTSQAFF
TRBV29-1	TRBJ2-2	CSAGDIKLFF
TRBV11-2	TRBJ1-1	CASSRNSGFGNTEAFF
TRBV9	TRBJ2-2	CASSVGSSNTGELFF
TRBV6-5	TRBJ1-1	CASSHGGGMNTEAFF
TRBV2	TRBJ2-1	CATHRTSGGNEQFF